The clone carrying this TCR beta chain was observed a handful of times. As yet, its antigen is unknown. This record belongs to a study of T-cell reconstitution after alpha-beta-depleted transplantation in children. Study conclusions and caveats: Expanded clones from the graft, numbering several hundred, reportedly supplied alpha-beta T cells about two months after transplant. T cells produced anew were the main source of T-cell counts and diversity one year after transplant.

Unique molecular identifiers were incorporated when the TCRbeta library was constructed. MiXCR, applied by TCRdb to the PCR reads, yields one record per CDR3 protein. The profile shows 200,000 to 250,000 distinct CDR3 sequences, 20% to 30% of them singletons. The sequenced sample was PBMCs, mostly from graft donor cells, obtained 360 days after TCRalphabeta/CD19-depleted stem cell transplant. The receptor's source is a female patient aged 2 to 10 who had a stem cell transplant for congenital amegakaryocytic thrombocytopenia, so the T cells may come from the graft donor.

The CDR3 coding sequence is TGTGCCAGCAGCATGCAGACTAGCGGGAGTGTTAACTACGAGCAGTACTTC. Its protein product is CASSMQTSGSVNYEQYF. The chain recombines TRBV7-2 with TRBJ2-7, with TRBD2 identical over 12 bases. V dropped 5 bases and J dropped 3; count of bases not matched to a gene: 11. Germline V gene sequence: CDR1 SGHTA, CDR2 FQGNSA. The CDR3 contains 17 residues.